This is a list of T cell receptor beta chains from one sample in a study of radiation and T cells in renal cell carcinoma. Profiling relied on immunoSEQ multiplex PCR, and the TCRdb table lists in-frame clones only, not all of them. The data contain more than 150,000 clones, roughly 87% of them seen just once; the ten biggest clones take up under 15%. The source material was blood, sampled from a patient whose treatment included radiotherapy and nephrectomy. All receptors derive from a woman aged 50 to 60 with renal cell carcinoma. Both conserved end residues are part of each CDR3. Fields, in order: J gene, CDR3 length, clone size, D gene, V gene, CDR3 DNA, CDR3 protein. The D gene is left open where the match is weak. Not every row has a clone size; where given, it reads once, few, many or a size class.

TRBJ1-5,14,.,.,TRBV19,TGTGCCAGTAACCTTGGCAGGGCCAATCAGCCCCAGCATTTT,CASNLGRANQPQHF
TRBJ1-2,14,.,.,TRBV4-2,TGTGCCAGCAGCCAGTTCACAGGGATAGGAGGCTACACCTTC,CASSQFTGIGGYTF
TRBJ2-7,14,.,TRBD1,TRBV6-6,TGTGCCAGCAAAGGTGGGGGACAGAACTACGAGCAGTACTTC,CASKGGGQNYEQYF
TRBJ1-2,15,.,.,TRBV6-1,TGTGCCAGCAGCCAAGAGACAGTGGGAACCAGCGGCTACACCTTC,CASSQETVGTSGYTF
TRBJ2-3,11,.,.,TRBV10-3,TGTGCCATCAGTGTTACAGATACGCAGTATTTT,CAISVTDTQYF
TRBJ2-3,13,.,.,TRBV14,TGTGCCAGCAAAGTCTTCGGGGCAGATACGCAGTATTTT,CASKVFGADTQYF
TRBJ1-2,15,.,TRBD1,TRBV19,TGTGCCAGTAGTATAGTTCCCGGACAGGGATATGGCTACACCTTC,CASSIVPGQGYGYTF
TRBJ1-5,12,once,.,TRBV6-1,TGTGCCAGCAGTGCCTACAATCAGCCCCAGCATTTT,CASSAYNQPQHF
TRBJ1-4,15,.,.,TRBV19,TGTGCCAGTAGTATAATTGGGAACCACCCGGAAAAACTGTTTTTT,CASSIIGNHPEKLFF
TRBJ2-6,15,.,.,TRBV27,TGTGCCAGCAAGGTGGGGGCCGCCGGGGCCAACGTCCTGACTTTC,CASKVGAAGANVLTF
TRBJ1-1,13,.,.,TRBV30,TGTGCCTGGAGTGAGATGACGAACACTGAAGCTTTCTTT,CAWSEMTNTEAFF
TRBJ2-1,12,.,.,TRBV5-6,TGTGCCAGCAGCTGGGACCTCAATGAGCAGTTCTTC,CASSWDLNEQFF
TRBJ1-5,15,.,TRBD1,TRBV30,TGTGCCTGGAGTCCCGACAGGGGTCCTCTTCAGCCCCAGCATTTT,CAWSPDRGPLQPQHF
TRBJ1-1,13,.,.,TRBV14,TGTGCCAGCAGCCAAGATCTGAACACTGAAGCTTTCTTT,CASSQDLNTEAFF
TRBJ1-3,17,.,.,TRBV5-6,TGTGCCAGCAGTCTGACAGATTATAGGAGCTCTGGAAACACCATATATTTT,CASSLTDYRSSGNTIYF
TRBJ1-6,15,.,.,TRBV6-1,TGTGCCAGCAGTGAGCGTGGGGGCCTCAGGGCACCCCTCCACTTT,CASSERGGLRAPLHF
TRBJ2-1,14,.,.,TRBV2,TGTGCCAGCAGTGAACAGCGGGCCTACAATGAGCAGTTCTTC,CASSEQRAYNEQFF
TRBJ2-4,16,.,TRBD1,TRBV7-9,TGTGCCAGCAGCTTATCAGGGGGCGATACCAAAAACATTCAGTACTTC,CASSLSGGDTKNIQYF
TRBJ2-7,15,.,TRBD2,TRBV11-3,TGTGCCAGCAGCTTGGGAGCGGGGCCCACCTACGAGCAGTACTTC,CASSLGAGPTYEQYF
TRBJ1-1,17,.,.,TRBV5-8,TGTGCCAGCAGCTTCACCGGGACACAAGTGGGAGGGACTGAAGCTTTCTTT,CASSFTGTQVGGTEAFF
TRBJ2-3,13,.,.,TRBV11-1,TGTGCCAGCAGCTCCGGGGCCACAGATACGCAGTATTTT,CASSSGATDTQYF